The clone carrying this T cell receptor (beta chain) was counted between two and nine times. This sample is part of a study of blood T cell repertoires in COVID-19. Assay used: immunoSEQ multiplex PCR; TCRdb lists only in-frame clones, some missing. The table lists fewer than 250,000 clones, 84% of them singletons. Germline V lookup: CDR1 MDHEN, CDR2 SYDVKM. The CDR3 length is 16 residues. V gave up 5 bases and J gave up 2 bases; unmatched junction bases: 10. This receptor was identified in a woman under 40 who had recovered from COVID-19. Material for sequencing was PBMCs or T cells enriched from blood (not recorded which). The rearrangement links TRBV28 to TRBJ2-3; 7 nucleotides line up with TRBD2. The DNA of the CDR3 is TGTGCCAGCAGTCCTGAGGAGGCGGGAGCCACAGATACGCAGTATTTT. It codes for CASSPEEAGATDTQYF.